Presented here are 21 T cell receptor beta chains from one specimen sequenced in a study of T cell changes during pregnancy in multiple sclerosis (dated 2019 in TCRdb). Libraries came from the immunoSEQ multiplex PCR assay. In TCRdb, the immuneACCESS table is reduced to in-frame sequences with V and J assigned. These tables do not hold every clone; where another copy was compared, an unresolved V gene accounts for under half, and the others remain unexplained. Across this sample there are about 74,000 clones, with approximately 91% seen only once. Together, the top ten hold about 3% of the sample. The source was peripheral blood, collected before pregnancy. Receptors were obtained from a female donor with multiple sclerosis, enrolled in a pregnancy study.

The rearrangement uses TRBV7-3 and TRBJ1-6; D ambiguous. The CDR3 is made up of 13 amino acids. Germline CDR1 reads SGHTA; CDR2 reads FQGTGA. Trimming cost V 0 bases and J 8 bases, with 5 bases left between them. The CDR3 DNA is TGTGCCAGCAGCTTAACCGTCCATTCACCCCTCCACTTT. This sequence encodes CASSLTVHSPLHF.

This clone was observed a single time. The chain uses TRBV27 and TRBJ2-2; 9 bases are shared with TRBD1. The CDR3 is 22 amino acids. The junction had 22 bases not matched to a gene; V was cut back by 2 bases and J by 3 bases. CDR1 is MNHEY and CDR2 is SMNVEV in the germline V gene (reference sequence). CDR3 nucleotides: TGTGCCAGCAGTTTACCCCCAGCCCTCGGGGACGGGACAGGGATATACACCGGGGAGCTGTTTTTT. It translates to CASSLPPALGDGTGIYTGELFF.

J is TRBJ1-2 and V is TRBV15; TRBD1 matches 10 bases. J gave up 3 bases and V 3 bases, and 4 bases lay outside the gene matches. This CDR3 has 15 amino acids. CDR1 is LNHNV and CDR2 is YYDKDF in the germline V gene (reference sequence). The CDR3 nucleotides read TGTGCCACCAGCAGGGGGGGGACAGGGGACTATGGCTACACCTTC. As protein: CATSRGGTGDYGYTF.

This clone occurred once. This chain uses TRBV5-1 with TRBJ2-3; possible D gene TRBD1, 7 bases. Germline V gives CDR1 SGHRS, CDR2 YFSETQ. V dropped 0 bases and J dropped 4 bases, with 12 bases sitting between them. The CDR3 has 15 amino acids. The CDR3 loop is CASSLAGGLADTQYF. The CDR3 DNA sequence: TGCGCCAGCAGCTTGGCAGGGGGGCTTGCAGATACGCAGTATTTT.

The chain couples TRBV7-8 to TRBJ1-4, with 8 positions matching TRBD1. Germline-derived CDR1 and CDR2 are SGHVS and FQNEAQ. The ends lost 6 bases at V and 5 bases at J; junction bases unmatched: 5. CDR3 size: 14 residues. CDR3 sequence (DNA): TGTGCCAGCAGTCACGGACAGGGCAATGAAAAACTGTTTTTT. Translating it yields CASSHGQGNEKLFF.

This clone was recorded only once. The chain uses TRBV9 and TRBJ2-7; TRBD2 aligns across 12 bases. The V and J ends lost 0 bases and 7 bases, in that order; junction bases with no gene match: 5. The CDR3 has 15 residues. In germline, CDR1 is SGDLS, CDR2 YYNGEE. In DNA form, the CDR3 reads TGTGCCAGCAGCGTAGGACTAGCGGGAGCTGGGGAGCAGTACTTC. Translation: CASSVGLAGAGEQYF.

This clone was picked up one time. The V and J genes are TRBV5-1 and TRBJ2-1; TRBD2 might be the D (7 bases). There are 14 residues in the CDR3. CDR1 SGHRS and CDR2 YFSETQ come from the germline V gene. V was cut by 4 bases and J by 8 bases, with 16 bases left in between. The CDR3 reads CASSQGGREHEQFF. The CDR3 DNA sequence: TGCGCCAGCAGCCAAGGGGGGCGGGAGCATGAGCAGTTCTTC.

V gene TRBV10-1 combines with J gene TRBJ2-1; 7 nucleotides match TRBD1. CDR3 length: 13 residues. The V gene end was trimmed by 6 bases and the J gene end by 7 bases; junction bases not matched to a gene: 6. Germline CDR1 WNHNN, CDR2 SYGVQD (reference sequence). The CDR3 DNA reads TGCGCCAGCAGAGGGACAGTTCTTAATGAGCAGTTCTTC. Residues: CASRGTVLNEQFF.

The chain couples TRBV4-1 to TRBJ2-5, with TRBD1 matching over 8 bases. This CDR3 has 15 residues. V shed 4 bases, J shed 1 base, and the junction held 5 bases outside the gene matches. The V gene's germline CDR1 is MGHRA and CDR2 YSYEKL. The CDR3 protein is CASSPTDRGQETQYF. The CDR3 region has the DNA TGCGCCAGCAGCCCAACCGACAGGGGCCAAGAGACCCAGTACTTC.

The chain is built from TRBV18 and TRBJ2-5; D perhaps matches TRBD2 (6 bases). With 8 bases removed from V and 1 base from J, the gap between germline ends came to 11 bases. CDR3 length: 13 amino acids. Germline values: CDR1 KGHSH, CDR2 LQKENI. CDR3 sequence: CASGQRVQETQYF. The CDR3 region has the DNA TGTGCCAGCGGGCAGCGGGTCCAAGAGACCCAGTACTTC.

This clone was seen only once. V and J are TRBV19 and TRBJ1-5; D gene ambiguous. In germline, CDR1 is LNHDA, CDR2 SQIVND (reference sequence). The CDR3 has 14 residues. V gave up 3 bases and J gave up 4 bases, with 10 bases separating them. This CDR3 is CASSMAGGNQPQHF. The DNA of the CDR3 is TGTGCCAGTAGTATGGCCGGAGGTAATCAGCCCCAGCATTTT.

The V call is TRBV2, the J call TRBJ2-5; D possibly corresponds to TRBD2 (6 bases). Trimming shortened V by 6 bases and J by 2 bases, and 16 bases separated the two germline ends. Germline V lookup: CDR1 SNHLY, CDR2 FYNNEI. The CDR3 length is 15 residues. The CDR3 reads CASSQTRSGQETQYF. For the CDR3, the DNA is TGTGCCAGCAGCCAGACTAGGTCGGGGCAAGAGACCCAGTACTTC.

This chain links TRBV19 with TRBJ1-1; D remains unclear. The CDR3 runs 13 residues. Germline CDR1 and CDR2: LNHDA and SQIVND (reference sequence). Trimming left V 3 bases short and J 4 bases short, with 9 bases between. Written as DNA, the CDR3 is TGTGCCAGTAGTATCACGGTGCCCACTGAAGCTTTCTTT. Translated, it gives CASSITVPTEAFF.

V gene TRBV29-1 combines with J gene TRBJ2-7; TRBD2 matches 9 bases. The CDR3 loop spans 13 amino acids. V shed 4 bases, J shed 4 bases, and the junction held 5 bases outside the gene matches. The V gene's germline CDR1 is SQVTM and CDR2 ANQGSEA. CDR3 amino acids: CSVGAGGGYEQYF. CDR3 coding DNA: TGCAGCGTTGGGGCGGGAGGGGGTTACGAGCAGTACTTC.

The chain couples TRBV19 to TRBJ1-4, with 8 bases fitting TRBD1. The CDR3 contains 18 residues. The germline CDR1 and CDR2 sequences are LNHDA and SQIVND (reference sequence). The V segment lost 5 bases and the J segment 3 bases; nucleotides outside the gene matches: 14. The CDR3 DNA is TGTGCCAGTAGTGTTCGACAGGGGCGATACGGTTCTAATGAAAAACTGTTTTTT. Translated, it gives CASSVRQGRYGSNEKLFF.

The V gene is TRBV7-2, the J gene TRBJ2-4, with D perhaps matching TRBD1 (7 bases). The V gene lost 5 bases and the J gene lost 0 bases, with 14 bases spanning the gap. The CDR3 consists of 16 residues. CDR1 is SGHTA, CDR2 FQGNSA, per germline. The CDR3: CASSGGGFLAKNIQYF. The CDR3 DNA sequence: TGTGCCAGCAGCGGAGGGGGCTTTCTAGCCAAAAACATTCAGTACTTC. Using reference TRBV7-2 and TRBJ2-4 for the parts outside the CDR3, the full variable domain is GAGVSQSPSNKVTEKGKDVELRCDPISGHTALYWYRQSLGQGLEFLIYFQGNSAPDKSGLPSDRFSAERTGGSVSTLTIQRTQQEDSAVYLCASSGGGFLAKNIQYFGAGTRLSVL.

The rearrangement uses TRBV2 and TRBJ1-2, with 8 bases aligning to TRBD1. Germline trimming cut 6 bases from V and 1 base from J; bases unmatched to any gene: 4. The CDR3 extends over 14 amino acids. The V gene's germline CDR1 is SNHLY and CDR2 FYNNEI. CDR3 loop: CASRGDRGNYGYTF. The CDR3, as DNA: TGTGCCAGCAGAGGAGACAGGGGTAACTATGGCTACACCTTC.

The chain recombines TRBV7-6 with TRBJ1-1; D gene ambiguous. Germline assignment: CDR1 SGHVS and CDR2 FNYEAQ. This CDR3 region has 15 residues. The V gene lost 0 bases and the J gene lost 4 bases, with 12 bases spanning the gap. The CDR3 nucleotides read TGTGCCAGCAGCTTAGCCGGCCGGGGAGGCACTGAAGCTTTCTTT. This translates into CASSLAGRGGTEAFF.

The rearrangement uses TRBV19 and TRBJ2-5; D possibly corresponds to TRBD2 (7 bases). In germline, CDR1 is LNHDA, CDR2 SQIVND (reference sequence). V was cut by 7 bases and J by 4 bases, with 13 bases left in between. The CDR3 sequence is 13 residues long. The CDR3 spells CASNGGLGETQYF. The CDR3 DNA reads TGTGCCAGTAACGGGGGGCTGGGAGAGACCCAGTACTTC.

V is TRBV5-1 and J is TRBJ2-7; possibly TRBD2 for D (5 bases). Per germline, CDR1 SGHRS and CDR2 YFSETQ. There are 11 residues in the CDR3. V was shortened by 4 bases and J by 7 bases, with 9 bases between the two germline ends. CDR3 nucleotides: TGCGCCAGCAGCCGCCCGGGAGAGCAGTACTTC. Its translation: CASSRPGEQYF.

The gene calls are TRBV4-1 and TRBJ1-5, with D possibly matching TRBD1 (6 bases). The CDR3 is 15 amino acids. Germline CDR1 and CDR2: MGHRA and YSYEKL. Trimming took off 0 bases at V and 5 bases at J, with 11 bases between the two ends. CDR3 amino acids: CASSQEGAGHQPQHF. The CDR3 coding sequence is TGCGCCAGCAGCCAAGAGGGGGCAGGGCATCAGCCCCAGCATTTT.